This T cell receptor (beta chain) was profiled in a study of shared clonotypes between healthy human individuals. Points on this clone: Its matching antigen is unknown.

Broader study findings: Between four donors, naive CD4 clonotypes were shared at a level of about 5%. All-four-donor shared clonotypes had higher generation probabilities than non-shared clonotypes did.

The germline CDR1 and CDR2 sequences are SGHKS and YYEKEE (reference sequence). With 4 bases removed from V and 6 bases from J, the gap between germline ends came to 19 bases. The CDR3 covers 16 residues. TCRdb's copy holds only in-frame clones and misses some; the assay was immunoSEQ multiplex PCR. Of roughly 1,800,000 clones listed, about 95% were seen once; the top ten hold approximately 1%. The naive CD8 population came from CD45RO-negative cells selected for CCR7, without terminally differentiated effector memory CD45RA+ cells. The sample taken for sequencing was naive CD8+ T cells sorted from blood. The V call is TRBV5-5, the J call TRBJ1-4; a possible D gene is TRBD1 (6 bases). This clonotype was sampled from a man aged 18 to 35 in good health. CDR3 nucleotides: TGTGCCAGCAGCGCTGACCTGCAGGGGTCCTATGAAAAACTGTTTTTT. This translates into CASSADLQGSYEKLFF.